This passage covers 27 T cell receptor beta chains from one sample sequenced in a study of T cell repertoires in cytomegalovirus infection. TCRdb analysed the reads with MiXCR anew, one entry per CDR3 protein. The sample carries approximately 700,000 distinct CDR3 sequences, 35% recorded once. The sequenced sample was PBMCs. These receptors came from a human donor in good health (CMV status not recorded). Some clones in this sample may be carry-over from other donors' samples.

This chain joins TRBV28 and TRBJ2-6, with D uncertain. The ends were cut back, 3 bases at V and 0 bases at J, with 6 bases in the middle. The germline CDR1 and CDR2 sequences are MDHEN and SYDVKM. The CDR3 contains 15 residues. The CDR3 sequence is CASSFFGSGANVLTF. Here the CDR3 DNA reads TGTGCCAGCAGTTTTTTTGGCTCTGGGGCCAACGTCCTGACTTTC. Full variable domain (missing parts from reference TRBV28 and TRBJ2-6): DVKVTQSSRYLVKRTGEKVFLECVQDMDHENMFWYRQDPGLGLRLIYFSYDVKMKEKGDIPEGYSVSREKKERFSLILESASTNQTSMYLCASSFFGSGANVLTFGAGSRLTVL.

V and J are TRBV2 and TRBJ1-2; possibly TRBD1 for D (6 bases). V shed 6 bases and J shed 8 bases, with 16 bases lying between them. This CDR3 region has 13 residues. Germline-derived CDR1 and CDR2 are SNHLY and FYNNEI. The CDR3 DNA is TGTGCCAGCAGCGGACAGTCCCACGACGGCTACACCTTC. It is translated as CASSGQSHDGYTF.

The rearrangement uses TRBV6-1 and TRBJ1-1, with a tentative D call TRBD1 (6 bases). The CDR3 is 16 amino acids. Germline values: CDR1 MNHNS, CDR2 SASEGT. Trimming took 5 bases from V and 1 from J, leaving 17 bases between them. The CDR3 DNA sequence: TGTGCCAGCAGTCCAACCCCCCGGGGGGCGAACACTGAAGCTTTCTTT. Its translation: CASSPTPRGANTEAFF.

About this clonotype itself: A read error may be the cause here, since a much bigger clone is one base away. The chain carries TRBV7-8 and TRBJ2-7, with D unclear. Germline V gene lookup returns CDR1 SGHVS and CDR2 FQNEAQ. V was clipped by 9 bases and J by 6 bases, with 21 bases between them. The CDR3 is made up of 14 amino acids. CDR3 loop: CARSPRRSPGEQYF. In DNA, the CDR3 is TGTGCCAGAAGCCCAAGAAGGTCTCCAGGCGAGCAGTACTTC. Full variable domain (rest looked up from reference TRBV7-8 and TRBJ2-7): GAGVSQSPRYKVAKRGQDVALRCDPISGHVSLFWYQQALGQGPEFLTYFQNEAQLDKSGLPSDRFFAERPEGSVSTLKIQRTQQEDSAVYLCARSPRRSPGEQYFGPGTRLTVT.

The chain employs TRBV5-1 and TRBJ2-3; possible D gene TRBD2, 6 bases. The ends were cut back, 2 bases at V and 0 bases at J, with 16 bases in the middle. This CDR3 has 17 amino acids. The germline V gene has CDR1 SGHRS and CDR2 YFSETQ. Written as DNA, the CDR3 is TGCGCCAGCAGCTTAGAAGGACTACCGGGTAGCACAGATACGCAGTATTTT. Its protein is CASSLEGLPGSTDTQYF.

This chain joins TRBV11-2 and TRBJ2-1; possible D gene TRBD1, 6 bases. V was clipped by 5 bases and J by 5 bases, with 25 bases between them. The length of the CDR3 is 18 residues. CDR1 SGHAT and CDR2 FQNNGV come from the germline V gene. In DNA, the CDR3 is TGTGCCAGCAGCCGTCCTAGTCTCCAGGGGCCGCGCCACAATGAGCAGTTCTTC. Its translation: CASSRPSLQGPRHNEQFF. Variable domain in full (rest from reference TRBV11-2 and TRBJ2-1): EAGVAQSPRYKIIEKRQSVAFWCNPISGHATLYWYQQILGQGPKLLIQFQNNGVVDDSQLPKDRFSAERLKGVDSTLKIQPAKLEDSAVYLCASSRPSLQGPRHNEQFFGPGTRLTVL.

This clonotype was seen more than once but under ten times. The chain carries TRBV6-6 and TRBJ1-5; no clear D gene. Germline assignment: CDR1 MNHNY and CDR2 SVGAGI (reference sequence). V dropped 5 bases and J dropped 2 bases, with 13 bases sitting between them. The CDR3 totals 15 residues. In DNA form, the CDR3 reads TGTGCCAGCAGTGATGAGGGAAGGGGCAATCAGCCCCAGCATTTT. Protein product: CASSDEGRGNQPQHF.

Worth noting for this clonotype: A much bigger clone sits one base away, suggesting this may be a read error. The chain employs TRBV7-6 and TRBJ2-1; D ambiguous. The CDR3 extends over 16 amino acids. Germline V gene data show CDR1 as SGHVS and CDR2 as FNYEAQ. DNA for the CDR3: TGTGACAGCAGCTTAGTGTCCTGGGCAATGCACAATGAGCAGTTCTTC. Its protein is CDSSLVSWAMHNEQFF.

CDR3 nucleotide sequence: TGCAGTGCTAGAGACAACTATCCGGGACTAGCGGGGTATGAGCAGTTCTTC. It specifies CSARDNYPGLAGYEQFF. The V call is TRBV20-1, the J call TRBJ2-1, with TRBD2 matching over 13 bases. V dropped 0 bases and J dropped 8; count of bases not matched to a gene: 10. The CDR3 contains 17 residues. Germline V gene sequence: CDR1 DFQATT, CDR2 SNEGSKA (reference sequence).

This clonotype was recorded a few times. CDR3 sequence: CASSQLSGLAGGGNEQFF. The CDR3 nucleotides read TGTGCCAGCAGCCAGCTTAGCGGACTAGCGGGAGGTGGGAATGAGCAGTTCTTC. The chain employs TRBV4-2 and TRBJ2-1; 14 bases align to TRBD2. The germline V gene encodes CDR1 LGHNA and CDR2 YNFKEQ. This CDR3 region has 18 residues. V lost 3 bases and J lost 7; bases outside the gene matches: 11.

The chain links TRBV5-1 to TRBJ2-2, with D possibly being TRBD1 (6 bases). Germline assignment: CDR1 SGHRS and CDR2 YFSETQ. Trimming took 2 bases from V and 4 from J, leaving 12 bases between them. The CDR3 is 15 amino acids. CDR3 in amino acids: CASSLPGDPTGELFF. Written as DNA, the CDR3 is TGCGCCAGCAGCTTACCAGGGGACCCCACCGGGGAGCTGTTTTTT.

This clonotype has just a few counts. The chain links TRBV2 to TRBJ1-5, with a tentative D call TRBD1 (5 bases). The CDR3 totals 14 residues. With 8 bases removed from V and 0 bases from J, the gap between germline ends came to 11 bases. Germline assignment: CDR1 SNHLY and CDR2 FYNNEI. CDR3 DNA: TGTGCCAGCGGGGGATCTTATAGCAATCAGCCCCAGCATTTT. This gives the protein CASGGSYSNQPQHF. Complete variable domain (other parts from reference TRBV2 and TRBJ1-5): EPEVTQTPSHQVTQMGQEVILRCVPISNHLYFYWYRQILGQKVEFLVSFYNNEISEKSEIFDDQFSVERPDGSNFTLKIRSTKLEDSAMYFCASGGSYSNQPQHFGDGTRLSIL.

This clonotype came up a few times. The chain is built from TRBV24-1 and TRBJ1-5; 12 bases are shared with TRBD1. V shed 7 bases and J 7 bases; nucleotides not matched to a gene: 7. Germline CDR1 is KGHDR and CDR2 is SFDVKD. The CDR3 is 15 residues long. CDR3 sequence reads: CATSGGQGALQPQHF. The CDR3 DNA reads TGTGCCACCAGCGGGGGACAGGGGGCCTTACAGCCCCAGCATTTT.

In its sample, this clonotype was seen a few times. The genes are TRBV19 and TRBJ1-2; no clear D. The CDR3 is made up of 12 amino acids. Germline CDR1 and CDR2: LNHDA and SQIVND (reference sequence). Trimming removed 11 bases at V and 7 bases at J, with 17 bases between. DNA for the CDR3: TGTGCCGTGGGCCGGGAAGGATTTGGCTACACCTTC. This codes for CAVGREGFGYTF.

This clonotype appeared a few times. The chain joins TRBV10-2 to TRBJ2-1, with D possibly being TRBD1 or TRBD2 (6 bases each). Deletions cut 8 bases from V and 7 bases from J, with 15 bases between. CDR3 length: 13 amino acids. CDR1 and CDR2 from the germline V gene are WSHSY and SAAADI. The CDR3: CASGWGASNEQFF. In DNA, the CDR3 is TGCGCCAGCGGCTGGGGGGCTAGTAATGAGCAGTTCTTC.

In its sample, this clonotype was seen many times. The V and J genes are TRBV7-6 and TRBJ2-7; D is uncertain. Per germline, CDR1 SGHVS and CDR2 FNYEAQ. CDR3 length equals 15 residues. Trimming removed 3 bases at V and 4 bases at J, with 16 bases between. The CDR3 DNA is TGTGCCAGCAGCTTTTCCAGTGGTAAGGATTACGAGCAGTACTTC. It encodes CASSFSSGKDYEQYF.

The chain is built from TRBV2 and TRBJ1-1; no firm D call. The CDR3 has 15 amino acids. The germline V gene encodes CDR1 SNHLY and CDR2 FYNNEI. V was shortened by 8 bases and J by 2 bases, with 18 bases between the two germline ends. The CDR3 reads CASHLRAADNTEAFF. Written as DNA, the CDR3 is TGTGCCAGCCATCTCCGGGCAGCAGATAACACTGAAGCTTTCTTT.

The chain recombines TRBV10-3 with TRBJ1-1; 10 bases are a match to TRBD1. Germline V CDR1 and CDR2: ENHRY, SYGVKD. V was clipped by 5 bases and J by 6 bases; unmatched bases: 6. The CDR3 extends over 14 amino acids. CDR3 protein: CAISLTGGNAEAFF. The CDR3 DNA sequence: TGTGCCATCAGTCTGACAGGGGGCAACGCTGAAGCTTTCTTT.

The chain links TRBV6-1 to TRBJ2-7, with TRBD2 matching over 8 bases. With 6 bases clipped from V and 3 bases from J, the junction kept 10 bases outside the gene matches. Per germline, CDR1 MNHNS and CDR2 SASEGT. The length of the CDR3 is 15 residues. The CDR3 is CASSARGGFDYEQYF. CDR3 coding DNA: TGTGCCAGCAGCGCCCGGGGGGGCTTCGACTACGAGCAGTACTTC.

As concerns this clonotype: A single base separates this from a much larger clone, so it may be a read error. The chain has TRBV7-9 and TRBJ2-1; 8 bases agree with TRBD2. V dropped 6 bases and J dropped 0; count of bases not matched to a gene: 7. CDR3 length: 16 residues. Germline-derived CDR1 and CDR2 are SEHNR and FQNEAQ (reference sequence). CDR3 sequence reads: CASSLLAEGSYNEQFF. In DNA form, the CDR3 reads TGTGCCAGCAGTTTACTAGCGGAGGGCTCCTACAATGAGCAGTTCTTC.

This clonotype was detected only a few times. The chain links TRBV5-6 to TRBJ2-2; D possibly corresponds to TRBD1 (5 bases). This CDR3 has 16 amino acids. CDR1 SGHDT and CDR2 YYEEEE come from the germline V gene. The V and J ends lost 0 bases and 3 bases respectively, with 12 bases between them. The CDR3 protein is CASSLARQGDTGELFF. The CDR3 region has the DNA TGTGCCAGCAGCTTGGCCCGGCAGGGCGACACCGGGGAGCTGTTTTTT.

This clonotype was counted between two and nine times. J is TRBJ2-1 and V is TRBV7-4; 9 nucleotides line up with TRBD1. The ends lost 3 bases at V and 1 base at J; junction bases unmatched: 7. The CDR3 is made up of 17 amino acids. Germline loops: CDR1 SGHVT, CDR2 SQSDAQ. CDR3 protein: CASSFRGGTGSYNEQFF. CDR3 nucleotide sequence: TGTGCCAGCAGCTTTAGGGGTGGGACAGGGTCCTACAATGAGCAGTTCTTC.

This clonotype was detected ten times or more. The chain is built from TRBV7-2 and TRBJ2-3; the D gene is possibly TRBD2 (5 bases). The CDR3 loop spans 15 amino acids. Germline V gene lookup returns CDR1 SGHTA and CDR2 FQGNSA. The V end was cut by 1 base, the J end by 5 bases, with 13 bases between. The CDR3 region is CASSLGVSAGDTQYF. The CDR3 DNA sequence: TGTGCCAGCAGCTTAGGGGTCAGCGCGGGAGATACGCAGTATTTT.

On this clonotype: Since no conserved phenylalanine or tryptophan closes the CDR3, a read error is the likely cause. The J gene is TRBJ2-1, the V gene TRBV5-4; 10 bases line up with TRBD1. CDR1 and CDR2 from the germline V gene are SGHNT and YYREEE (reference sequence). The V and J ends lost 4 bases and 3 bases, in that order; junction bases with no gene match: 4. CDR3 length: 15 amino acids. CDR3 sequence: CASSLTGGGYNEQFL. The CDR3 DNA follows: TGTGCCAGCAGCCTGACAGGGGGCGGCTACAATGAGCAGTTCCTC.

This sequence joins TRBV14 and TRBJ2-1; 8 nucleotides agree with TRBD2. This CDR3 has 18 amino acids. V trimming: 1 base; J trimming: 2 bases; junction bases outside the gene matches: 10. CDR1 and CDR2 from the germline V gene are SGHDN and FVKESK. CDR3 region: CASSQGSGGLWPYNEQFF. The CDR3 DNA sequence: TGTGCCAGCAGCCAAGGGTCGGGGGGGCTTTGGCCCTACAATGAGCAGTTCTTC.

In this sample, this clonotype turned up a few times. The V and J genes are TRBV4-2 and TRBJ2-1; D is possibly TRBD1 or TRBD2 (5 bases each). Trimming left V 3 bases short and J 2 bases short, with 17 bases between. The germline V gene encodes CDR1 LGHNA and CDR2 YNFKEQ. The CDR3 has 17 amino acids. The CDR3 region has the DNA TGTGCCAGCAGCCATAGGGACCCCGCGGGCCCCTACAATGAGCAGTTCTTC. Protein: CASSHRDPAGPYNEQFF.

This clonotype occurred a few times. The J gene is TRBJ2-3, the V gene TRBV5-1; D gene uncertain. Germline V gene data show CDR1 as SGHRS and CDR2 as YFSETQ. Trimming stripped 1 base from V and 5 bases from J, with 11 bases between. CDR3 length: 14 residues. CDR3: CASSLKSKGDTQYF. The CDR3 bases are TGCGCCAGCAGCTTGAAGTCTAAGGGAGATACGCAGTATTTT.